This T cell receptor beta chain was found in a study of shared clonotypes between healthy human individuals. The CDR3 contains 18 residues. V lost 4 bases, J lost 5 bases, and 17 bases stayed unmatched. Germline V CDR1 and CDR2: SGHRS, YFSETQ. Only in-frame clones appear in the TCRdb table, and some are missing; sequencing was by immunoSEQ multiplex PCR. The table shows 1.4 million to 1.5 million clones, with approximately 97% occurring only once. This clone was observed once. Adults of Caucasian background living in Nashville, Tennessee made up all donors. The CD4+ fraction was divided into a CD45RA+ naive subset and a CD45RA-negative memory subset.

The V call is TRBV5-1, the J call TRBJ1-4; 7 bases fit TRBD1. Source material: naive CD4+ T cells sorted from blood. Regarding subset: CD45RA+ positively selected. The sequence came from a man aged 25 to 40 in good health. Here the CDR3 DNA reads TGCGCCAGCAGCCGATTCACAGGGGTGGGAAAAAAGAATGAAAAACTGTTTTTT. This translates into CASSRFTGVGKKNEKLFF.